The clone carrying this T cell receptor beta chain was detected once. The sample comes from a study of OX40 agonist ivuxolimab in advanced cancers. CDR1 ENHRY and CDR2 SYGVKD come from the germline V gene. The CDR3 loop spans 12 amino acids. V dropped 10 bases and J dropped 0; count of bases not matched to a gene: 3. Method: immunoSEQ multiplex PCR; TCRdb's copy keeps in-frame clones and lacks some. This sample yields some 90,000 clones, of which about 94% are seen a single time; 0.95% to 1.2% belongs to the top ten. The sequence came from an adult with an advanced solid tumor such as melanoma, head and neck, liver or kidney cancer. This specimen consisted of CD4+ or CD8+ T cells sorted from blood, obtained in a trial of the OX40 agonist ivuxolimab. The gene calls are TRBV10-3 and TRBJ2-7; 7 bases are a match to TRBD1. CDR3 sequence: CATGDSSYEQYF. Written as DNA, the CDR3 is TGTGCCACCGGGGACAGCTCCTACGAGCAGTACTTC.